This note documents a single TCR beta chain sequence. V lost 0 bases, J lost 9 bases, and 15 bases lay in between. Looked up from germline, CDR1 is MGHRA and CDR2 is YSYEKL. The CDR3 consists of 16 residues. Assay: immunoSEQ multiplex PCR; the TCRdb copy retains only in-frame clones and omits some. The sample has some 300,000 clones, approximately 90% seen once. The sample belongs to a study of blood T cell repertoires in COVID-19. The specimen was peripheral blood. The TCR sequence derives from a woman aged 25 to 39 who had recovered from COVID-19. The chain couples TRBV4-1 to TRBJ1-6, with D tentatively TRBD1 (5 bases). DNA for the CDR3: TGCGCCAGCAGCCAAGAGACAGCATCCTTGGGTTCACCCCTCCACTTT. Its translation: CASSQETASLGSPLHF.